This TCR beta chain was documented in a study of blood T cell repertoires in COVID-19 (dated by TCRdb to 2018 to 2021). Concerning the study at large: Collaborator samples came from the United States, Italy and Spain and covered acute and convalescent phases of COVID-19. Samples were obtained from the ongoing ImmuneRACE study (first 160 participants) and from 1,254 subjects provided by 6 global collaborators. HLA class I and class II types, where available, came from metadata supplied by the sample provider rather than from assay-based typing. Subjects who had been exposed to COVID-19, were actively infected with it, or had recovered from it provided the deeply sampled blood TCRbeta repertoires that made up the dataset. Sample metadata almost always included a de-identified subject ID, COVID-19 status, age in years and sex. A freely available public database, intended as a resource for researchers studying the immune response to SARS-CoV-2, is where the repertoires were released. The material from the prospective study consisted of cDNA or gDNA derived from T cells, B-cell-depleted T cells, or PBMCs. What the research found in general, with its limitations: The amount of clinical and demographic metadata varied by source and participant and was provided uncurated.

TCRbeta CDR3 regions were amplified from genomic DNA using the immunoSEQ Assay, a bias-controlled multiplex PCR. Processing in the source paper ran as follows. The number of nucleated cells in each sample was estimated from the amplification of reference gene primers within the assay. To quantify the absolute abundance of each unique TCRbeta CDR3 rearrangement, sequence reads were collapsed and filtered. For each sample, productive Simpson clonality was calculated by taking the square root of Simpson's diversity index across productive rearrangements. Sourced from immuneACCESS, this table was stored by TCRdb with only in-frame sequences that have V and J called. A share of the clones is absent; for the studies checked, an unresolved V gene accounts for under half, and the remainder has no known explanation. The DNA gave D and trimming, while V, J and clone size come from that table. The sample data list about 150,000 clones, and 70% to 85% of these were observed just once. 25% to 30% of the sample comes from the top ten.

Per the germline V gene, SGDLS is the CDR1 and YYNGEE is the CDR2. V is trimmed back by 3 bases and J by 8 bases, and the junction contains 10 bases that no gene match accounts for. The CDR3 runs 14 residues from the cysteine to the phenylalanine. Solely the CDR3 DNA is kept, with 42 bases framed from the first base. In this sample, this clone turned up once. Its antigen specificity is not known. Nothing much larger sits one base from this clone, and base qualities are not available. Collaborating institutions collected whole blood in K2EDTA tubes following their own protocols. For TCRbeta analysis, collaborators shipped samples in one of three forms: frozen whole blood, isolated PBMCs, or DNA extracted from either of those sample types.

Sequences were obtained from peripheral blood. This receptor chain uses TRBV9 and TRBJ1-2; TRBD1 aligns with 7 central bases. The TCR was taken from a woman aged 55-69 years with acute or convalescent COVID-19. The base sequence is TGTGCCAGCAGCGCGGGACAGCTCCTATCCGGCTACACCTTC. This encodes CASSAGQLLSGYTF.